This TCR beta chain is from a study of CD4 and CD8 cells across lung adenocarcinoma regions (dated by TCRdb to between 2017 and 2018). As for the study more broadly: The study examined intratumor heterogeneity of the T cell receptor repertoire by comparing tumor centers with tumor margins.

The donors were patients who had localized lung adenocarcinoma, which is a subtype of non-small cell lung cancer. The centers of localized lung adenocarcinomas were where the samples came from. For TCR repertoire analysis, CD8+ T cells from tumor tissue were profiled apart from CD4+ T cells. This clonotype was seen a handful of times. This receptor's antigen is unknown. No per-base quality is available; no much larger clone lies one base away. Library preparation was by PCR. Sequenced on a HiSeq X Ten. TCRdb reran the public reads through fastp at Q25 and MiXCR, keeping productive beta chains. Every CDR3 protein is listed once, alongside the most common genes and DNA of its rows. The sample data list under 25,000 distinct CDR3 sequences, and under 70% of these were observed just once. 27% of the sample lies in the top ten. The sequence came from a female donor with lung adenocarcinoma. The CD4 and CD8 labels of this study may be unreliable. The sample taken for sequencing was CD8+ T cells from the center of a lung tumor. What the cell subset or site label conveys for this sample: tumor center region.

The nucleotide sequence reads TGTGCCAGCAGTGAATCCCTGACAGGGAGGGTCACTGAAGCTTTCTTT. Translated, it reads CASSESLTGRVTEAFF. The chain couples TRBV25-1 to TRBJ1-1; the junction holds 7 bases that match TRBD1. The germline V gene encodes CDR1 MGHDK and CDR2 SYGVNS. The CDR3, from cysteine to phenylalanine, totals 16 residues. The kept DNA is CDR3 alone, 48 bases in frame from the first base. For this chain, trimming is 1 base at the V end and 4 bases at the J end, and the number of junction bases without a gene match is 9.